Shown below are 21 T cell receptor beta chains from a single sample sequenced in a study of T cells expressing NK-cell markers (dated by TCRdb to the early 2020s). The library came from 5' RACE. Sequenced on an Illumina HiSeq 2000. TCRdb reprocessed the reads, so every CDR3 protein sequence counts as one entry and DNA is not shown. For this sample, the table gives 450,000 to 600,000 distinct CDR3 sequences. The leading ten clones occupy 3% to 4.5% of the sample. Specimen: blood T cells: a sorted CD56 or NKG2C T cell subset, CD4+ or CD8+ T cells, or bulk PBMC T cells (not recorded which). These receptor sequences come from a man aged 18 to 35 in good health. Donor details come from another sample of the same person, matched by shared clones.

This chain joins TRBV10-3 and TRBJ2-1; no DNA is available, so the TRBD2 call from TCRdb remains unchecked. Germline CDR1 reads ENHRY; CDR2 reads SYGVKD. The CDR3 runs to 12 residues. The CDR3 is CAIGLAGGPEFF.

The chain is built from TRBV6-1 and TRBJ1-2; TCRdb's assignment of TRBD1 cannot be checked, as there is no DNA. The CDR3 extends over 15 amino acids. CDR1 and CDR2 (germline): MNHNS, SASEGT. The CDR3 here is CASRGDRAMFGGYTF.

The chain has TRBV20-1 and TRBJ1-6; TCRdb reports TRBD1, a call that lacks DNA to check it against. Per the germline V gene, CDR1 is DFQATT and CDR2 is SNEGSKA (reference sequence). The CDR3 consists of 16 residues. CDR3 amino acids: CSATRGPNSYNSPLHF.

The chain has TRBV28 and TRBJ2-7; TCRdb selects TRBD1, and the lack of DNA leaves this call unchecked. The CDR3 is 15 residues long. Germline V gene sequence: CDR1 MDHEN, CDR2 SYDVKM. CDR3 amino acids: CASIQLGGLPYEQYF.

The chain combines TRBV6-1 with TRBJ2-2; TCRdb's D call of TRBD2 is untestable without DNA. The CDR3 has 13 residues. The germline V gene encodes CDR1 MNHNS and CDR2 SASEGT. CDR3 in amino acids: CASRTSSTGELFF.

This chain uses TRBV7-6 with TRBJ2-1; TCRdb names TRBD2, which stays unverified in the absence of DNA. Germline V gene lookup returns CDR1 SGHVS and CDR2 FNYEAQ. The length of the CDR3 is 17 residues. The CDR3 region is CASSSLTTGVRYNEQFF.

The CDR3 protein is CASSLRGPINYGYTF. The chain is built from TRBV5-4 and TRBJ1-2; TCRdb gives TRBD1 as the D gene, but with no DNA this cannot be confirmed. CDR1 and CDR2 (germline): SGHNT, YYREEE (reference sequence). The CDR3 sequence is 15 residues long.

The CDR3 is CASGDRRTYEQYF. The chain is built from TRBV28 and TRBJ2-7. The germline CDR1 and CDR2 sequences are MDHEN and SYDVKM. This CDR3 region has 13 residues.

The rearrangement uses TRBV2 and TRBJ2-5; lacking DNA, the TRBD2 call made by TCRdb goes unchecked. Per germline, CDR1 SNHLY and CDR2 FYNNEI. This CDR3 contains 15 residues. The CDR3: CASSLDRALQETQYF.

The chain is built from TRBV6-6 and TRBJ1-2; absent DNA, TCRdb's TRBD1 call cannot be checked. The CDR3 runs to 11 residues. The germline V gene has CDR1 MNHNY and CDR2 SVGAGI (reference sequence). The CDR3: CASNRGDGYTF.

The chain has TRBV6-2 or TRBV6-3 and TRBJ1-1; the D call from TCRdb, TRBD1, cannot be confirmed without DNA. Germline CDR1 and CDR2: MNHEY and SVGEGT. The CDR3 sequence is 15 residues long. The chain's CDR3 is CASRSGQGRNTEAFF.

The gene calls are TRBV15 and TRBJ2-5; TCRdb's assignment of TRBD1 cannot be checked, as there is no DNA. Per germline, CDR1 LNHNV and CDR2 YYDKDF (reference sequence). This CDR3 has 16 amino acids. This CDR3 reads CATSKTPGAGRETQYF. Full variable domain (missing parts from reference TRBV15 and TRBJ2-5): DAMVIQNPRYQVTQFGKPVTLSCSQTLNHNVMYWYQQKSSQAPKLLFHYYDKDFNNEADTPDNFQSRRPNTSFCFLDIRSPGLGDTAMYLCATSKTPGAGRETQYFGPGTRLLVL.

This chain connects TRBV5-1 to TRBJ2-3; TCRdb picks TRBD1, but there is no DNA to check that call. CDR1 and CDR2 from the germline V gene are SGHRS and YFSETQ. The CDR3 has 13 residues. The chain's CDR3 is CASSLDPLSTQYF.

The V and J genes are TRBV5-1 and TRBJ2-2; TCRdb gives TRBD1 as the D gene, but with no DNA this cannot be confirmed. This CDR3 contains 18 residues. Germline-derived CDR1 and CDR2 are SGHRS and YFSETQ. CDR3 sequence: CASSFRDRGTTPTGELFF.

The J gene is TRBJ2-7, the V gene TRBV7-2; TCRdb gives TRBD1 as the D gene, but with no DNA this cannot be confirmed. The CDR3 is 14 residues long. Germline assignment: CDR1 SGHTA and CDR2 FQGNSA. This CDR3 is CASSLVGTLYEQYF.

V usage is TRBV27 and J usage is TRBJ2-1; there is no DNA to check the TCRdb D call of TRBD2. This CDR3 is built from 15 residues. CDR1 is MNHEY, CDR2 SMNVEV, per germline (reference sequence). The CDR3 loop reads CASSLRLAGDNEQFF.

The chain carries TRBV12-3 or TRBV12-4 and TRBJ1-1; the TCRdb call, TRBD1, lacks DNA for checking. The CDR3 contains 14 residues. The chain's CDR3 is CASSLGQANTEAFF.

This chain links TRBV18 with TRBJ2-1; TCRdb designates TRBD1, a call that cannot be tested without DNA. The V gene's germline CDR1 is KGHSH and CDR2 LQKENI. The CDR3 extends over 15 amino acids. CDR3 region: CASSATGQLYNEQFF.

This sequence joins TRBV11-2 and TRBJ2-7; TCRdb outputs TRBD1, but without DNA this stays unchecked. Germline V lookup: CDR1 SGHAT, CDR2 FQNNGV. This CDR3 has 15 residues. Here the CDR3 reads CASSLEGQGANEQYF.

The chain employs TRBV3-1 and TRBJ1-2; TCRdb reports TRBD1, a call that lacks DNA to check it against. Germline loops: CDR1 LGHDT, CDR2 YNNKEL (reference sequence). This CDR3 has 15 amino acids. The CDR3 sequence: CASSPTRGVNYGYTF.

The J gene is TRBJ2-3, the V gene TRBV4-2; TCRdb designates TRBD1, a call that cannot be tested without DNA. The CDR3 runs to 16 residues. Looked up from germline, CDR1 is LGHNA and CDR2 is YNFKEQ. CDR3: CASSHLRDSRTDTQYF.